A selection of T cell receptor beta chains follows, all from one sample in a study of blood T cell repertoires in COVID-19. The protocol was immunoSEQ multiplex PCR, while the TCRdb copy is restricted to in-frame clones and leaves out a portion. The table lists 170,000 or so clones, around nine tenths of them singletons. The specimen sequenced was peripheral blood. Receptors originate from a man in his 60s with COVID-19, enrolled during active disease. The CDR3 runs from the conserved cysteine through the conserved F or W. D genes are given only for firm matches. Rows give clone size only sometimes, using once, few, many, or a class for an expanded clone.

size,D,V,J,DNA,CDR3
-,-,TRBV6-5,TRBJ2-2,TGTGCCACCTATATGAACACCGGGGAGCTGTTTTTT,CATYMNTGELFF
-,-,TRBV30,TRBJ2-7,TGTGCCTGGAGTGGTTTACAGGGCTACGAGCAGTACTTC,CAWSGLQGYEQYF
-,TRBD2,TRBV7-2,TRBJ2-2,TGTGCCAGCAGCTGGACTAGCGGGAGTTACACCGGGGAGCTGTTTTTT,CASSWTSGSYTGELFF
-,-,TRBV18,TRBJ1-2,TGTGCCAGCTCACCACCGGGCAGAGAAAGCTATGGCTACACCTTC,CASSPPGRESYGYTF
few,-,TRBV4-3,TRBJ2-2,TGCGCCAGCAGCCAGGAGGGGCGATCCGGGGAGCTGTTTTTT,CASSQEGRSGELFF
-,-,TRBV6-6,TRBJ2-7,TGTGCCAGCAGTTACGGTCAACTAGCCGCCTACGAGCAGTACTTC,CASSYGQLAAYEQYF
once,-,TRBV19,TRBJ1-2,TGTGCCAGTACCGCGACAGCTAACTATGGCTACACCTTC,CASTATANYGYTF
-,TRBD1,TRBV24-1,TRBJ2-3,TGTGCCACCAGTGAATGGACAGGGTTCGCAGATACGCAGTATTTT,CATSEWTGFADTQYF
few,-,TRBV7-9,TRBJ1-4,TGTGCCAGCAGCTTAGCGGGAGGCTTTGAAAAACTGTTTTTT,CASSLAGGFEKLFF
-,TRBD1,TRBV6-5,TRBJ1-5,TGTGCCAGCACCGGGACAGGGCTTCAGCCCCAGCATTTT,CASTGTGLQPQHF
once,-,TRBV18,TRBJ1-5,TGTGCCAGCTCCTCCGACCACAGTAATAGCAATCAGCCCCAGCATTTT,CASSSDHSNSNQPQHF
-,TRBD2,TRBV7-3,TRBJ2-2,TGTGCCACCTCGGGAGGGCCCTCGGCCGGGGAGCTGTTTTTT,CATSGGPSAGELFF
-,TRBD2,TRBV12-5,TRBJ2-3,TGTGCTAGTGGTCGGGGGACTAGCGGGGCCGTCACAGATACGCAGTATTTT,CASGRGTSGAVTDTQYF
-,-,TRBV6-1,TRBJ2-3,TGTGCCAGCAGTGAAGCGCGGGACACAGATACGCAGTATTTT,CASSEARDTDTQYF
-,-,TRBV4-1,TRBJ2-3,TGCGCCAGCAGCCAAGGGCTTACACTACCCTATGGTACAGATACGCAGTATTTT,CASSQGLTLPYGTDTQYF
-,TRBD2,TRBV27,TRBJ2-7,TGTGCCAGCAGCACCGGTCTCGGACTAGCGGGAGCTCTCCCCTCCGAGCAGTACTTC,CASSTGLGLAGALPSEQYF
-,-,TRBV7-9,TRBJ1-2,TGTGCCAGCAGCTTAGTGGGAGCCTATGGCTACACCTTC,CASSLVGAYGYTF
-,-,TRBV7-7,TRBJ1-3,TGTGCTAGCAGCCTTAGCAGCTCTGGAAACACCATATATTTT,CASSLSSSGNTIYF
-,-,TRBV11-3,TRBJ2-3,TGTGCCAGCAGCAAGAGGCGTAGTTTCGGTCAGCTACCTAGCACAGATACGCAGTATTTT,CASSKRRSFGQLPSTDTQYF
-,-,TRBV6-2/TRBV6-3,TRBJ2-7,TGTGCCAGCAGTGCAGCGGACAGAATCTCCTACGAGCAGTACTTC,CASSAADRISYEQYF
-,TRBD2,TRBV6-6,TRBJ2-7,TGTGCCAGCAGTTACCCAACTAGCGGATCCTACGAGCAGTACTTC,CASSYPTSGSYEQYF
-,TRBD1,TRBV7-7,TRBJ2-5,TGTGCTAGCAGCCTCCGACAGGGAGAGACCCAGTACTTC,CASSLRQGETQYF
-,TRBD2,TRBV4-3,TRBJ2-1,TGCGCCAGCAGCCAAGGTCTTAGCGGGCTCTACAATGAGCAGTTCTTC,CASSQGLSGLYNEQFF
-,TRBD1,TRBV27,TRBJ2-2,TGTGCCAGCAGTTTCTCCCCCTTCCGGTCGAGACAGGGACCGAACACCGGGGAGCTGTTTTTT,CASSFSPFRSRQGPNTGELFF
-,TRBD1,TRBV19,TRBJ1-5,TGTGCCAGTAGTACCACCGGGACAGAGAGCAATCAGCCCCAGCATTTT,CASSTTGTESNQPQHF
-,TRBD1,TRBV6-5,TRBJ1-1,TGTGCCAGCAGTCGACCGCCGGGACAGAGTAGAGCTTTCTTT,CASSRPPGQSRAFF
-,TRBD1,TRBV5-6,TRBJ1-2,TGTGCCAGCAGCTCCCCGACAGGGGGCAATGAAGGGATACACTATGGCTACACCTTC,CASSSPTGGNEGIHYGYTF
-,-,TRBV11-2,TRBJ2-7,TGTGCCAGCAGCTTAGGAGAGAAATACGAGCAGTACTTC,CASSLGEKYEQYF
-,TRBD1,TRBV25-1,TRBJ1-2,TGTGCCAGCAGTCCGGGACCCGGGACAGGGGGCGCCCGATATGGCTACACCTTC,CASSPGPGTGGARYGYTF
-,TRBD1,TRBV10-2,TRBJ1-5,TGCGCCAGCACCGGACAGGTCAATCAGCCCCAGCATTTT,CASTGQVNQPQHF
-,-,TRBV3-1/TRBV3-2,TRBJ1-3,TGTGCCAGCAGCCAAATCTACGGAAACACCATATATTTT,CASSQIYGNTIYF
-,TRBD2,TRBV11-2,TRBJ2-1,TGTGCCAGCAGCCCCCGTGGACTAGCGGGAGGGTACAATGAGCAGTTCTTC,CASSPRGLAGGYNEQFF
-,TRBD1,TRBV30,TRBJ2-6,TGTGCCTGGAGTGTCAAGGGGGCAGTAGGTGGGGCCAACGTCCTGACTTTC,CAWSVKGAVGGANVLTF
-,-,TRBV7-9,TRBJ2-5,TGTGCCAGCAGCTTCTCCCCAGAGACCCAGTACTTC,CASSFSPETQYF
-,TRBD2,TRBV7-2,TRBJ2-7,TGTGCCAGCAAGGTAGCGGGGACCTACGAGCAGTACTTC,CASKVAGTYEQYF
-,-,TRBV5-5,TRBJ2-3,TGTGCCAGCAGCTTGGATCTAGGCACAGATACGCAGTATTTT,CASSLDLGTDTQYF
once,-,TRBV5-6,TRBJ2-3,TGTGCCAGCAGCTTGGTAGATACAGATACGCAGTATTTT,CASSLVDTDTQYF
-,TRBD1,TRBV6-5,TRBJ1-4,TGTGCCAGCACCGCCGGGACAGGGAATGAAAAACTGTTTTTT,CASTAGTGNEKLFF
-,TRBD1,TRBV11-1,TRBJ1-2,TGTGCCAGCAGCTACGACGGGACAGGGGGTGGCTACACCTTC,CASSYDGTGGGYTF